Each of the 6 T cell receptor beta chains below was sequenced from the same sample in a study of blood T cell repertoires in COVID-19. Sequencing was performed with immunoSEQ multiplex PCR; in TCRdb, only in-frame clones are kept and a portion is missing. The sample consists of roughly 280,000 clones, less than 90% of them appearing once. Sequencing was carried out using peripheral blood. Receptor source: a man under 40 with active or convalescent COVID-19.

V usage is TRBV4-2 and J usage is TRBJ1-4; TRBD1 aligns across 7 bases. CDR3 length: 16 residues. V trimming: 3 bases; J trimming: 4 bases; junction bases outside the gene matches: 8. Germline V gene sequence: CDR1 LGHNA, CDR2 YNFKEQ. This CDR3 is CASSQEVGQNNEKLFF. In DNA, the CDR3 is TGTGCCAGCAGCCAGGAGGTGGGACAGAATAATGAAAAACTGTTTTTT.

The chain uses TRBV7-2 and TRBJ2-5, with a tentative D call TRBD2 (6 bases). Trimming took 5 bases from V and 4 from J, leaving 20 bases between them. The CDR3 totals 16 residues. From germline, CDR1 is SGHTA and CDR2 FQGNSA. In nucleotides, the CDR3 is TGTGCCAGCAGCCCCAAAGTCGGGGGTAGAATAGAGACCCAGTACTTC. This sequence encodes CASSPKVGGRIETQYF.

The V call is TRBV5-1, the J call TRBJ1-2, with 7 bases identical to TRBD1. With 0 bases clipped from V and 11 bases from J, the junction kept 10 bases outside the gene matches. This CDR3 region has 14 residues. Germline V CDR1 and CDR2: SGHRS, YFSETQ. CDR3 residues: CASSLGGQAENYTF. In DNA form, the CDR3 reads TGCGCCAGCAGCTTGGGAGGACAGGCGGAAAATTACACCTTC.

The V and J genes are TRBV6-5 and TRBJ2-1; D is possibly TRBD2 (7 bases). Trimming removed 5 bases at V and 11 bases at J, with 16 bases between. The CDR3 spans 13 residues. Looked up from germline, CDR1 is MNHEY and CDR2 is SVGAGI. The CDR3: CASSPQAGGQQFF. DNA of the CDR3: TGTGCCAGCAGTCCACAGGCCGGGGGGCAGCAGTTCTTC.

This chain connects TRBV24-1 to TRBJ2-2, with D uncertain. This CDR3 region has 12 residues. The ends were cut back, 5 bases at V and 6 bases at J, with 6 bases in the middle. Germline loops: CDR1 KGHDR, CDR2 SFDVKD. CDR3 coding DNA: TGTGCCACCAGTGCCTCTCCCGGGGAGCTGTTTTTT. Its translation: CATSASPGELFF.

There are a few counts of this clone. The chain recombines TRBV7-6 with TRBJ2-3; the match to TRBD2 covers 14 bases. This CDR3 is built from 16 residues. Trimming at V came to 5 bases and at J to 6 bases, leaving 7 bases not matched to a gene. From germline, CDR1 is SGHVS and CDR2 FNYEAQ. CDR3 protein: CASSHRLAGGVDTQYF. The CDR3 DNA sequence: TGTGCCAGCAGCCACCGACTAGCGGGGGGGGTGGATACGCAGTATTTT.